Below, 29 T cell receptor beta chains from the same sample are listed, as sequenced in a study of T-cell memory formation after mild COVID-19. TCRdb used MiXCR to reprocess the 5' RACE reads, holding one entry per CDR3 protein. The sample contains about 270,000 distinct CDR3 sequences, 16% of which appear only once. The sequencing sample was made of PBMCs or a T cell subset sorted from them (not recorded which). Source of these receptors: a man younger than 35 who had mild COVID-19 (a few samples of this study predate the infection). Cell type and time point are not known.

This clonotype was recorded at least ten times. The CDR3 DNA follows: TGTGCCAGCAGCTTAGTGGCGGTCCAGCAGTTCTTC. Its translation is CASSLVAVQQFF. The chain employs TRBV7-2 and TRBJ2-1; D not resolved. Trimming removed 1 base from V and 11 bases from J, with 9 bases in between. Germline lookup yields CDR1 SGHTA and CDR2 FQGNSA. This CDR3 region has 12 residues.

In DNA, the CDR3 is TGCAGTGCTAGAGATCTGGGGAGGGGCGCTAACTATGGCTACACCTTC. Translation gives CSARDLGRGANYGYTF. The chain employs TRBV20-1 and TRBJ1-2; D perhaps matches TRBD1 (5 bases). CDR3 length equals 16 residues. V lost 0 bases and J 0 bases, leaving 14 bases between the germline ends. CDR1 is DFQATT, CDR2 SNEGSKA, per germline (reference sequence).

This chain connects TRBV28 to TRBJ2-6; D is ambiguous. V lost 5 bases to trimming and J lost 0 bases, with 17 bases between them. The CDR3 loop spans 18 amino acids. Germline CDR1 reads MDHEN; CDR2 reads SYDVKM. The CDR3 loop is CASSDRTAHYSGANVLTF. The CDR3 coding sequence is TGTGCCAGCAGTGATCGGACCGCGCATTACTCTGGGGCCAACGTCCTGACTTTC.

There are a few counts of this clonotype. This chain connects TRBV5-1 to TRBJ1-1, with D perhaps TRBD1 (5 bases). Trimming took 4 bases from V and 4 from J, leaving 11 bases between them. Germline CDR1 and CDR2: SGHRS and YFSETQ. The length of the CDR3 is 13 residues. The CDR3: CASSIDGATEAFF. In nucleotides, the CDR3 is TGCGCCAGCAGCATCGACGGGGCCACTGAAGCTTTCTTT.

In this sample, this clonotype turned up a few times. The gene calls are TRBV7-2 and TRBJ1-6; D uncertain. Germline CDR1 reads SGHTA; CDR2 reads FQGNSA. V lost 7 bases, J lost 3 bases, and 7 bases lay in between. The CDR3 runs 13 residues. The CDR3 DNA is TGTGCCAGCAAGCCGAGCTATAATTCACCCCTCCACTTT. Translated: CASKPSYNSPLHF.

This clonotype was detected many times. The chain employs TRBV14 and TRBJ2-7, with 8 bases that match TRBD1. J lost 6 bases, V lost 0 bases, and 13 bases had no gene match. The CDR3 totals 17 residues. Germline CDR1 reads SGHDN; CDR2 reads FVKESK. CDR3 protein: CASSQEERRDRRCEQYV. Written as DNA, the CDR3 is TGTGCCAGCAGCCAAGAAGAAAGGCGGGACAGGCGGTGCGAGCAGTACGTC.

The J gene is TRBJ2-3, the V gene TRBV12-5; D is uncertain. Germline CDR1 reads LGHNT; CDR2 reads FRNRAP. The CDR3 is 14 amino acids. Trimming left V 7 bases short and J 1 base short, with 12 bases between. The CDR3 spells CASAFPPRTDTQYF. DNA for the CDR3: TGTGCTAGTGCCTTCCCCCCACGCACAGATACGCAGTATTTT.

This clonotype was counted at least ten times. The rearrangement joins TRBV7-9 to TRBJ1-2, with no clear D. The V and J ends lost 4 bases and 7 bases respectively, with 10 bases between them. CDR3 size: 12 residues. Germline CDR1 and CDR2: SEHNR and FQNEAQ (reference sequence). The CDR3, as DNA: TGTGCCAGCAGCTCCGGTCCAGGTGGCTACACCTTC. It specifies CASSSGPGGYTF.

This clonotype has at least ten counts. This chain joins TRBV5-1 and TRBJ1-1, with D unresolved. Trimming took 3 bases from V and 0 from J, leaving 12 bases between them. The CDR3 is made up of 15 amino acids. Germline V gene lookup returns CDR1 SGHRS and CDR2 YFSETQ. CDR3 sequence: CASSSRRALNTEAFF. In DNA, the CDR3 is TGCGCCAGCAGCTCACGGAGGGCTTTGAACACTGAAGCTTTCTTT.

The chain recombines TRBV20-1 with TRBJ2-7; TRBD1 might be the D (5 bases). The germline V and J ends were trimmed by 4 bases and 2 bases, with 15 bases remaining between them. CDR3 size: 14 residues. Germline V gene data show CDR1 as DFQATT and CDR2 as SNEGSKA (reference sequence). The CDR3 is CSATSGAPAYEQYF. CDR3 DNA sequence: TGCAGTGCTACCTCTGGGGCCCCCGCCTACGAGCAGTACTTC.

V and J are TRBV15 and TRBJ1-1; 10 bases fit TRBD1. The germline CDR1 and CDR2 sequences are LNHNV and YYDKDF (reference sequence). CDR3 size: 14 residues. The V gene end was trimmed by 1 base and the J gene end by 14 bases; junction bases not matched to a gene: 10. Here the CDR3 reads CATSRGRRDRGLFF. The CDR3 DNA follows: TGTGCCACCAGCAGAGGCCGGAGGGACAGGGGCTTGTTCTTT.

This clonotype has a handful of counts. The rearrangement joins TRBV6-6 to TRBJ1-4, with a tentative D call TRBD1 (6 bases). Trimming stripped 6 bases from V and 5 bases from J, with 7 bases between. The CDR3 extends over 12 amino acids. Germline CDR1 reads MNHNY; CDR2 reads SVGAGI (reference sequence). CDR3 DNA: TGTGCCAGCAGCAGGGGAAATGAAAAACTGTTTTTT. Its protein is CASSRGNEKLFF.

This clonotype was counted ten times or more. This chain links TRBV7-9 with TRBJ2-1; tentative D call: TRBD2 (6 bases). The CDR3 consists of 14 residues. The germline V and J ends were trimmed by 0 bases and 8 bases, with 11 bases remaining between them. The germline V gene encodes CDR1 SEHNR and CDR2 FQNEAQ (reference sequence). The CDR3 DNA follows: TGTGCCAGCAGCTTAGCACTAGCCGGCGATGAGCAGTTCTTC. Encoded protein: CASSLALAGDEQFF.

The rearrangement uses TRBV4-2 and TRBJ2-5; TRBD1 or TRBD2 may be the D gene (5 bases each). CDR1 and CDR2 (germline): LGHNA, YNFKEQ. Deletions cut 2 bases from V and 7 bases from J, with 14 bases between. The CDR3 sequence is 14 residues long. As DNA, the CDR3 is TGTGCCAGCAGCCAACGGGACGGGGTGGGGACCCAGTACTTC. Encoded protein: CASSQRDGVGTQYF.

At least ten counts were recorded for this clonotype. V and J are TRBV5-1 and TRBJ2-2; 7 nucleotides align to TRBD2. V trimming: 5 bases; J trimming: 5 bases; junction bases outside the gene matches: 15. This CDR3 spans 17 amino acids. CDR1 is SGHRS, CDR2 YFSETQ, per germline. CDR3 coding DNA: TGCGCCAGCAGGCGCGAACCGGGGGGAAGTGGAACCGGGGAGCTGTTTTTT. Its protein is CASRREPGGSGTGELFF.

This chain uses TRBV20-1 with TRBJ1-5; D is perhaps TRBD1 (6 bases). The CDR3 sequence is 17 residues long. CDR1 and CDR2 from the germline V gene are DFQATT and SNEGSKA (reference sequence). Trimming took 3 bases from V and 0 from J, leaving 18 bases between them. The DNA for the CDR3 is TGCAGTGCTAGCATCCAGGACGGGGGCTATAGCAATCAGCCCCAGCATTTT. It is translated as CSASIQDGGYSNQPQHF.

The V and J genes are TRBV7-2 and TRBJ1-4; no clear D gene. The germline gives CDR1 SGHTA, CDR2 FQGNSA. CDR3 length equals 15 residues. V was pared by 2 bases and J by 10 bases, with 17 bases between. The CDR3 DNA follows: TGTGCCAGCAGCTTAAGTCCCGGAGAGTTGGGAAAACTGTTTTTT. Its translation is CASSLSPGELGKLFF.

The table lists this clonotype with a few counts. CDR3 DNA sequence: TGTGCCAGTCAGGAGACAGGGAGCTCCTACGAGCAGTACGTC. It specifies CASQETGSSYEQYV. The rearrangement uses TRBV18 and TRBJ2-7; 7 bases are shared with TRBD1. Trimming removed 9 bases from V and 0 bases from J; junction bases left unmatched: 8. The CDR3 consists of 14 residues. CDR1 and CDR2 from the germline V gene are KGHSH and LQKENI.

A note on this clonotype: At one end the junction does not follow the germline gene, possibly because of a read error. J is TRBJ1-1 and V is TRBV20-1; TRBD1 is a possible D gene (5 bases). The CDR3 runs to 16 residues. CDR1 and CDR2 (germline): DFQATT, SNEGSKA (reference sequence). The CDR3 sequence is CSASSGGDPANSEAFF. DNA of the CDR3: TGCAGTGCTAGTTCCGGGGGTGATCCGGCGAACTCTGAAGCTTTCTTT.

This clonotype occurred once. For the CDR3, the DNA is TGTGCCAGCAGTGAGGAGCAGACCCTACGGAATGAGCAGTTCTTC. Translating gives CASSEEQTLRNEQFF. This chain links TRBV25-1 with TRBJ2-1; D is uncertain. V shed 3 bases and J shed 7 bases, with 16 bases lying between them. CDR1 MGHDK and CDR2 SYGVNS come from the germline V gene. The CDR3 extends over 15 amino acids. Combining the CDR3 with reference TRBV25-1 and TRBJ2-1 gives the whole variable domain EADIYQTPRYLVIGTGKKITLECSQTMGHDKMYWYQQDPGMELHLIHYSYGVNSTEKGDLSSESTVSRIRTEHFPLTLESARPSHTSQYLCASSEEQTLRNEQFFGPGTRLTVL.

This clonotype was detected only a few times. The rearrangement joins TRBV5-1 to TRBJ2-5, with D hard to call. Trimming left V 6 bases short and J 5 bases short, with 14 bases between. This CDR3 contains 13 residues. In germline, CDR1 is SGHRS, CDR2 YFSETQ. The CDR3 DNA reads TGCGCCAGCACCACCAATCTCAGGGAGACCCAGTACTTC. This gives the protein CASTTNLRETQYF. Drawing the rest from reference TRBV5-1 and TRBJ2-5, the complete variable domain is KAGVTQTPRYLIKTRGQQVTLSCSPISGHRSVSWYQQTPGQGLQFLFEYFSETQRNKGNFPGRFSGRQFSNSRSEMNVSTLELGDSALYLCASTTNLRETQYFGPGTRLLVL.

This clonotype occurred a few times. The chain joins TRBV24-1 to TRBJ2-5; possibly TRBD2 for D (6 bases). The CDR3 loop spans 13 amino acids. Germline V CDR1 and CDR2: KGHDR, SFDVKD. Trimming took off 9 bases at V and 2 bases at J, with 12 bases between the two ends. CDR3 protein: CATGAAGQETQYF. The CDR3 DNA sequence: TGTGCCACCGGAGCGGCGGGGCAAGAGACCCAGTACTTC.

The chain uses TRBV3-1 and TRBJ2-3; D is ambiguous. Germline-derived CDR1 and CDR2 are LGHDT and YNNKEL (reference sequence). Trimming removed 1 base at V and 7 bases at J, with 6 bases between. The CDR3 is 12 residues long. The CDR3 here is CASSQVLNTQYF. Written as DNA, the CDR3 is TGTGCCAGCAGCCAAGTTTTAAATACGCAGTATTTT.

This clonotype appeared a few times. CDR3: CASSVFYNSPLHF. Here the CDR3 DNA reads TGTGCCAGCAGCGTTTTCTATAATTCACCCCTCCACTTT. This rearrangement joins TRBV6-5 to TRBJ1-6; D is undetermined. This CDR3 region has 13 residues. Germline CDR1 MNHEY, CDR2 SVGAGI. Deletions cut 6 bases from V and 3 bases from J, with 6 bases between.

The chain carries TRBV4-1 and TRBJ1-2; D remains ambiguous. The CDR3 runs to 17 residues. The V end was cut by 3 bases, the J end by 8 bases, with 25 bases between. Germline V gives CDR1 MGHRA, CDR2 YSYEKL. The CDR3 protein is CASSQILSSGIVEGYTF. DNA of the CDR3: TGCGCCAGCAGCCAGATACTTTCATCGGGGATAGTGGAAGGCTACACCTTC.

The chain combines TRBV12-3 or TRBV12-4 with TRBJ2-5, with a possible D match to TRBD1 (6 bases). Trimming stripped 10 bases from V and 2 bases from J, with 17 bases between. CDR3 length: 14 amino acids. The CDR3 is CATSSADRQETQYF. In DNA form, the CDR3 reads TGTGCCACGTCCTCCGCCGACAGGCAAGAGACCCAGTACTTC.

This clonotype has just a few counts. The chain links TRBV7-6 to TRBJ2-1; 7 positions match TRBD1. The germline gives CDR1 SGHVS, CDR2 FNYEAQ. The ends lost 1 base at V and 8 bases at J; junction bases unmatched: 11. The CDR3 consists of 16 residues. DNA of the CDR3: TGTGCCAGCAGCTTAGGTTGGTCAGGGGGTGAGGATGAGCAGTTCTTC. Translation gives CASSLGWSGGEDEQFF.

This rearrangement joins TRBV5-1 to TRBJ2-5; 8 bases are shared with TRBD1. Trimming cost V 4 bases and J 4 bases; bases outside gene matches: 9. The CDR3 is made up of 15 amino acids. The germline V gene encodes CDR1 SGHRS and CDR2 YFSETQ. CDR3 nucleotide sequence: TGCGCCAGCAGCCCTGGACAGGGATTGGCAGAGACCCAGTACTTC. This encodes CASSPGQGLAETQYF. The full variable domain, in which reference TRBV5-1 and TRBJ2-5 provide the parts outside the CDR3, is KAGVTQTPRYLIKTRGQQVTLSCSPISGHRSVSWYQQTPGQGLQFLFEYFSETQRNKGNFPGRFSGRQFSNSRSEMNVSTLELGDSALYLCASSPGQGLAETQYFGPGTRLLVL.

This clonotype was observed a few times. This may come from a read error, since a much larger clone is one base off. The CDR3 DNA reads TGTGCCAGCAGCTGCGGAGGCGGCTATGGCTACACCTTC. It specifies CASSCGGGYGYTF. This chain joins TRBV7-9 and TRBJ1-2; D remains unclear. The CDR3 sequence is 13 residues long. Between the trimmed V and J ends, which lost 4 bases and 4 bases, there was a span of 10 bases. Per germline, CDR1 SEHNR and CDR2 FQNEAQ (reference sequence).